The rows below give T cell receptor beta chains drawn from one sample of a study of blood T cell repertoires in COVID-19. Profiled with immunoSEQ multiplex PCR; TCRdb holds only in-frame clones, not every one. The sample lists approximately 360,000 clones, over 75% seen once, with roughly 2% in the top ten. The sequencing input was PBMCs or T cells enriched from blood (not recorded which). These receptors all come from a man in his forties or fifties in a cohort exposed to, infected with or recovered from COVID-19 (not recorded which). The CDR3 runs from the conserved cysteine through the conserved F or W. The order of the fields is D gene, J gene, clone size, V gene, CDR3 DNA, CDR3 protein. A D gene is named only where the DNA matches it firmly. Part of the rows lack a size; the others show once, few, many or a class for expanded clones.

D: TRBD2; J: TRBJ2-3; size: NA; V: TRBV29-1; DNA: TGCAGCGTCGAGCGGGGTAGCACAGATACGCAGTATTTT; CDR3: CSVERGSTDTQYF
D: NA; J: TRBJ1-5; size: NA; V: TRBV19; DNA: TGTGCCAGTAACACGGGCGGGGTAAGCAATCAGCCCCAGCATTTT; CDR3: CASNTGGVSNQPQHF
D: NA; J: TRBJ2-7; size: NA; V: TRBV3-1/TRBV3-2; DNA: TGTGCCAGCAGCCAAGGCGGGGCTCACGAGCAGTACTTC; CDR3: CASSQGGAHEQYF
D: NA; J: TRBJ2-7; size: NA; V: TRBV20-1; DNA: TGCAGTGCTAGTCGTCCGGCAGGGGAAACCTACGAGCAGTACTTC; CDR3: CSASRPAGETYEQYF
D: TRBD1; J: TRBJ1-3; size: NA; V: TRBV11-3; DNA: TGTGCCAGCAGCCAGACAGGGGCTGGAAACACCATATATTTT; CDR3: CASSQTGAGNTIYF
D: TRBD2; J: TRBJ2-7; size: NA; V: TRBV7-8; DNA: TGTGCCAGCAGCTTATGGGGGGGTACCCACGAGCAGTACTTC; CDR3: CASSLWGGTHEQYF
D: NA; J: TRBJ2-1; size: NA; V: TRBV5-1; DNA: TGCGCCAGCAGCTTTGGGGGGTGGGGCAATGAGCAGTTCTTC; CDR3: CASSFGGWGNEQFF
D: TRBD1; J: TRBJ1-1; size: NA; V: TRBV9; DNA: TGTGCCAGCAGCCCCTCGGACAGGGGGAGTACTGAAGCTTTCTTT; CDR3: CASSPSDRGSTEAFF
D: TRBD1; J: TRBJ1-2; size: NA; V: TRBV18; DNA: TGTGCCAGCTCACCACAGTCGGACAGGGGCTACACCTTC; CDR3: CASSPQSDRGYTF
D: NA; J: TRBJ1-6; size: NA; V: TRBV14; DNA: TGTGCCAGCAGCCAAGGCCCCCAGCTCCACTTT; CDR3: CASSQGPQLHF
D: NA; J: TRBJ1-1; size: NA; V: TRBV28; DNA: TGTGCCAGCAGATCGGACAGTTCCTCTTTCTTT; CDR3: CASRSDSSSFF
D: NA; J: TRBJ2-1; size: NA; V: TRBV7-6; DNA: TGTGCCAGCAGCGCGAGGAGTGAGCAGTTCTTC; CDR3: CASSARSEQFF
D: NA; J: TRBJ1-6; size: NA; V: TRBV5-5; DNA: TGTGCCAGCAGCCCACAGGAAACACCCCTCCACTTT; CDR3: CASSPQETPLHF
D: NA; J: TRBJ2-5; size: NA; V: TRBV2; DNA: TGTGCCAGCAGTAGGCAGGCCCAAGAGACCCAGTACTTC; CDR3: CASSRQAQETQYF
D: TRBD1; J: TRBJ1-4; size: NA; V: TRBV5-1; DNA: TGCGCCAGCAGCCCCCAGGGGGTTAATGAAAAACTGTTTTTT; CDR3: CASSPQGVNEKLFF
D: NA; J: TRBJ2-3; size: NA; V: TRBV6-1; DNA: TGTGCCAGCAGTGAAGAGCGAGATACGCAGTATTTT; CDR3: CASSEERDTQYF
D: TRBD1; J: TRBJ2-1; size: NA; V: TRBV7-2; DNA: TGTGCCAGCGACAACAGGGGGCTTCTTAGCGATGAGCAGTTCTTC; CDR3: CASDNRGLLSDEQFF
D: NA; J: TRBJ2-3; size: NA; V: TRBV28; DNA: TGTGCCAGCAGTTCGACTAGTAGGCGCACAGATACGCAGTATTTT; CDR3: CASSSTSRRTDTQYF
D: TRBD1; J: TRBJ1-2; size: NA; V: TRBV29-1; DNA: TGCAGCGGATTGGACAGGGGAATTGGGTATGGCTACACCTTC; CDR3: CSGLDRGIGYGYTF
D: NA; J: TRBJ1-6; size: NA; V: TRBV7-9; DNA: TGTGCCAGCAGCCAAAGGGCAGGGAATTCACCCCTCCACTTT; CDR3: CASSQRAGNSPLHF
D: TRBD1; J: TRBJ2-5; size: NA; V: TRBV24-1; DNA: TGTGCCACCAGTGATCCCCGACAGGGGATCGAGACCCAGTACTTC; CDR3: CATSDPRQGIETQYF
D: TRBD1; J: TRBJ2-7; size: NA; V: TRBV27; DNA: TGTGCCAGCAGTCACAGGGGGTCGACCTACGAGCAGTACTTC; CDR3: CASSHRGSTYEQYF
D: NA; J: TRBJ2-5; size: NA; V: TRBV29-1; DNA: TGCAGCGTTGAAAATCAGGGAACCTTAAAGACCCAGTACTTC; CDR3: CSVENQGTLKTQYF
D: TRBD1; J: TRBJ1-4; size: once; V: TRBV27; DNA: TGTGCCAGCAGAGATACAGGGGGGGGTGAAAAACTGTTTTTT; CDR3: CASRDTGGGEKLFF
D: TRBD2; J: TRBJ2-3; size: NA; V: TRBV7-7; DNA: TGTGCCAGCAGCTTAGCGGTTAGCGGGAGGGTATGGGCGACAGATACGCAGTATTTT; CDR3: CASSLAVSGRVWATDTQYF
D: TRBD1; J: TRBJ2-7; size: NA; V: TRBV29-1; DNA: TGCAGCTTCCGACAGGGGGCCTACGAGCAGTACTTC; CDR3: CSFRQGAYEQYF
D: NA; J: TRBJ2-5; size: NA; V: TRBV7-8; DNA: TGTGCCAGCAGCGTATTAGCCTTTTACCCAGAGACCCAGTACTTC; CDR3: CASSVLAFYPETQYF
D: NA; J: TRBJ1-2; size: once; V: TRBV6-5; DNA: TGTGCCAGCAGTTACCGGGGAGGGAACTATGGCTACACCTTC; CDR3: CASSYRGGNYGYTF